This T cell receptor (beta chain) was recorded in a study of T cell clonotyping in hematopoietic cell transplantation. V was clipped by 1 base and J by 4 bases, with 16 bases between them. Germline CDR1 reads LGHNA; CDR2 reads YNFKEQ. This CDR3 has 17 amino acids. Generated by immunoSEQ multiplex PCR, the TCRdb table keeps only in-frame clones and is missing some. The data show fewer than 70,000 clones, 94% seen once. V is TRBV4-2 and J is TRBJ2-2, with D perhaps assigned TRBD1 or TRBD2 (6 bases each). This receptor was identified in a man between 50 and 59 years old in good health. Some clones in this sample may be carry-over from other donors' samples. Sample: peripheral blood mononuclear cells. The CDR3 DNA reads as TGTGCCAGCAGCCAAGGGACCGGGGGCGGGTTCACCGGGGAGCTGTTTTTT. Protein product: CASSQGTGGGFTGELFF.